This TCR beta chain was observed in a study of patients and donors after allogeneic stem cell transplantation. This clonotype was counted only a few times. TCRdb independently ran MiXCR on the RT-PCR reads; one entry per CDR3 protein. The data hold about 410,000 distinct CDR3 sequences, with 16% observed a single time. Trimming took off 7 bases at V and 2 bases at J, with 12 bases between the two ends. This CDR3 has 13 residues. The V gene's germline CDR1 is LNHDA and CDR2 SQIVND (reference sequence). The gene calls are TRBV19 and TRBJ2-7; D is perhaps TRBD1 or TRBD2 (6 bases each). The sample consisted of blood, either unsorted or a sorted T cell fraction (not recorded which). The sequence was collected from a human donor who was either an allogeneic HSCT recipient or a stem cell or donor lymphocyte infusion donor (not recorded which). It is not recorded whose cells these are; they may come from a transplant donor. The CDR3 spells CASTGGPPYEQYF. The CDR3 DNA reads TGTGCCAGTACCGGGGGCCCACCCTACGAGCAGTACTTC.